Presented here are 32 T cell receptor beta chains from one specimen sequenced in a study of cytomegalovirus exposure and HLA in healthy donors. The PCR employed 60 Vbeta primers together with 13 Jbeta primers. Sequenced by immunoSEQ multiplex PCR; TCRdb stores in-frame clones only, minus some. The data hold some 180,000 clones, with around three quarters observed a single time. Sequenced: PBMCs. Every receptor here comes from a woman in her 30s in good health and CMV-seropositive.

J is TRBJ1-2 and V is TRBV11-2; D uncertain. The CDR3 loop spans 15 amino acids. Germline V gene sequence: CDR1 SGHAT, CDR2 FQNNGV. The ends were cut back, 2 bases at V and 6 bases at J, with 16 bases in the middle. For the CDR3, the DNA is TGTGCCAGCAGCTTACTTGACCTTTCCGCGGATGGCTACACCTTC. As protein: CASSLLDLSADGYTF. The variable domain in full, completed from reference TRBV11-2 and TRBJ1-2, reads EAGVAQSPRYKIIEKRQSVAFWCNPISGHATLYWYQQILGQGPKLLIQFQNNGVVDDSQLPKDRFSAERLKGVDSTLKIQPAKLEDSAVYLCASSLLDLSADGYTFGSGTRLTVV.

This chain connects TRBV28 to TRBJ2-5, with 7 bases that match TRBD2. The ends lost 6 bases at V and 7 bases at J; junction bases unmatched: 14. Germline lookup yields CDR1 MDHEN and CDR2 SYDVKM. The CDR3 is made up of 15 amino acids. The CDR3 bases are TGTGCCAGCAGCTTTGGGGGGGGGAAGAGGTGGACCCAGTACTTC. Translated, it gives CASSFGGGKRWTQYF.

V gene TRBV13 combines with J gene TRBJ2-7; 10 bases line up with TRBD1. J lost 5 bases, V lost 2 bases, and 6 bases had no gene match. This CDR3 comprises 15 residues. CDR1 is PRHDT and CDR2 is FYEKMQ in the germline V gene (reference sequence). CDR3 in DNA: TGTGCCAGCAGCTTACGGGACAGGGGTCCACACGAGCAGTACTTC. Amino acid sequence: CASSLRDRGPHEQYF.

The chain uses TRBV7-9 and TRBJ2-1; 7 nucleotides match TRBD1. The V gene end was trimmed by 1 base and the J gene end by 15 bases; junction bases not matched to a gene: 15. The CDR3 covers 15 residues. CDR1 and CDR2 from the germline V gene are SEHNR and FQNEAQ (reference sequence). In DNA, the CDR3 is TGTGCCAGCAGCTTAGGGGACCCCCGACAGGGTATTTCGTTCTTC. Its protein is CASSLGDPRQGISFF.

This clone is a singleton in its sample. This chain uses TRBV5-1 with TRBJ1-1, with 9 bases aligning to TRBD1. Germline V gene lookup returns CDR1 SGHRS and CDR2 YFSETQ. This CDR3 is built from 14 residues. Trimming at V came to 3 bases and at J to 6 bases, leaving 6 bases not matched to a gene. The CDR3 loop reads CASSSRDRDPEAFF. Written as DNA, the CDR3 is TGCGCCAGCAGCTCCCGGGACAGGGATCCTGAAGCTTTCTTT.

This clone has just a few counts. The chain recombines TRBV28 with TRBJ1-2; D is uncertain. The CDR3 length is 12 residues. Trimming stripped 6 bases from V and 0 bases from J, with 5 bases between. Germline V lookup: CDR1 MDHEN, CDR2 SYDVKM. The CDR3 region has the DNA TGTGCCAGCAGCGTCGCTAACTATGGCTACACCTTC. Translating gives CASSVANYGYTF.

The V call is TRBV28, the J call TRBJ1-6, with 10 positions matching TRBD1. Germline CDR1 and CDR2: MDHEN and SYDVKM. The length of the CDR3 is 17 residues. The V segment lost 6 bases and the J segment 2 bases; nucleotides outside the gene matches: 7. The CDR3 sequence: CASSPRQGAPYNSPLHF. The CDR3 DNA reads TGTGCCAGCAGCCCTAGACAGGGGGCGCCCTATAATTCACCCCTCCACTTT. Using reference TRBV28 and TRBJ1-6 for the parts outside the CDR3, the full variable domain is DVKVTQSSRYLVKRTGEKVFLECVQDMDHENMFWYRQDPGLGLRLIYFSYDVKMKEKGDIPEGYSVSREKKERFSLILESASTNQTSMYLCASSPRQGAPYNSPLHFGNGTRLTVT.

The rearrangement joins TRBV19 to TRBJ2-1; 8 bases match TRBD2. Germline assignment: CDR1 LNHDA and CDR2 SQIVND (reference sequence). Trimming cost V 3 bases and J 2 bases; bases outside gene matches: 12. This CDR3 region has 18 residues. The CDR3 region is CASSIQSGSLDAYNEQFF. In nucleotides, the CDR3 is TGTGCCAGTAGTATTCAAAGCGGGAGTCTTGATGCCTACAATGAGCAGTTCTTC.

The chain uses TRBV6-5 and TRBJ1-2, with D possibly being TRBD1 (6 bases). Germline V gene sequence: CDR1 MNHEY, CDR2 SVGAGI. The CDR3 has 15 residues. Between the trimmed V and J ends, which lost 5 bases and 4 bases, there was a span of 17 bases. The CDR3 loop is CASSPRTVWGYGYTF. DNA for the CDR3: TGTGCCAGCAGTCCACGGACAGTCTGGGGCTATGGCTACACCTTC.

The chain recombines TRBV4-3 with TRBJ1-5, with TRBD1 identical over 7 bases. The CDR3 is 14 amino acids. Germline CDR1 and CDR2: LGHNA and YSLEER. V shed 3 bases, J shed 4 bases, and the junction held 3 bases outside the gene matches. CDR3: CASSQGTVNQPQHF. The CDR3 DNA follows: TGCGCCAGCAGCCAGGGGACAGTTAATCAGCCCCAGCATTTT.

This chain uses TRBV5-5 with TRBJ2-1, with TRBD2 matching 7 bases. CDR3 length equals 15 residues. The germline V gene has CDR1 SGHKS and CDR2 YYEKEE (reference sequence). J was trimmed by 5 bases and V by 0 bases; bases with no gene match: 5. The CDR3 DNA reads as TGTGCCAGCAGCTTGGATGGACTAGTTCACAATGAGCAGTTCTTC. Translated: CASSLDGLVHNEQFF. The full variable domain, with the rest looked up from reference TRBV5-5 and TRBJ2-1, is DAGVTQSPTHLIKTRGQQVTLRCSPISGHKSVSWYQQVLGQGPQFIFQYYEKEERGRGNFPDRFSARQFPNYSSELNVNALLLGDSALYLCASSLDGLVHNEQFFGPGTRLTVL.

This clone was seen a single time. The chain carries TRBV28 and TRBJ1-2, with unresolved D. Germline CDR1 MDHEN, CDR2 SYDVKM. Trimming pared 4 bases from V and 5 bases from J, leaving 11 bases between. The CDR3 has 13 residues. CDR3 amino acids: CASSSPERYGYTF. In nucleotides, the CDR3 is TGTGCCAGCAGTTCCCCGGAGCGGTATGGCTACACCTTC.

V and J are TRBV19 and TRBJ2-2; 9 bases map to TRBD1. Per germline, CDR1 LNHDA and CDR2 SQIVND (reference sequence). V gave up 9 bases and J gave up 0 bases; unmatched junction bases: 5. This CDR3 contains 15 residues. The CDR3 loop is CASDDRGANTGELFF. The CDR3 DNA reads as TGTGCCAGCGACGACAGGGGGGCGAACACCGGGGAGCTGTTTTTT.

V usage is TRBV5-6 and J usage is TRBJ1-1, with D unresolved. Trimming left V 2 bases short and J 7 bases short, with 21 bases between. CDR3 length equals 16 residues. The germline gives CDR1 SGHDT, CDR2 YYEEEE. The CDR3: CASSLVFGGRVSEAFF. The CDR3 DNA follows: TGTGCCAGCAGCTTAGTGTTTGGAGGCCGGGTAAGTGAAGCTTTCTTT.

The chain is built from TRBV2 and TRBJ1-4, with unresolved D. This CDR3 is built from 13 residues. Germline V lookup: CDR1 SNHLY, CDR2 FYNNEI. Trimming took 8 bases from V and 5 from J, leaving 12 bases between them. In nucleotides, the CDR3 is TGTGCCAGCGGGTTACCGGGGAATGAAAAACTGTTTTTT. This sequence encodes CASGLPGNEKLFF.

This clone was picked up one time. The rearrangement uses TRBV6-1 and TRBJ2-1, with unresolved D. The CDR3 sequence is 10 residues long. V shed 4 bases and J shed 15 bases, with 10 bases lying between them. Germline V gene lookup returns CDR1 MNHNS and CDR2 SASEGT. The chain's CDR3 is CASSVGYRFF. In DNA form, the CDR3 reads TGTGCCAGCAGTGTCGGGTACCGGTTCTTC.

This clone has only a few counts. The V and J genes are TRBV7-6 and TRBJ2-5, with 11 bases lining up with TRBD2. Per germline, CDR1 SGHVS and CDR2 FNYEAQ. The CDR3 length is 15 residues. With V trimmed by 1 base and J by 4 bases, 2 bases remained unmatched. The CDR3 sequence is CASSLVGTSGETQYF. The CDR3, as DNA: TGTGCCAGCAGCTTAGTGGGGACTAGCGGAGAGACCCAGTACTTC.

This clone appeared once. The V gene is TRBV10-3, the J gene TRBJ2-5; unclear D gene. CDR3 length: 16 amino acids. Trimming took off 3 bases at V and 1 base at J, with 15 bases between the two ends. Germline CDR1 reads ENHRY; CDR2 reads SYGVKD. CDR3 coding DNA: TGTGCCATCAGTGACCCCCCGGTCCGCGGCCAAGAGACCCAGTACTTC. Its protein product is CAISDPPVRGQETQYF.

The chain recombines TRBV7-8 with TRBJ1-1, with D perhaps matching TRBD1 (6 bases). CDR3 length: 14 residues. Trimming cost V 4 bases and J 0 bases, with 9 bases left between them. Germline values: CDR1 SGHVS, CDR2 FQNEAQ. This CDR3 reads CASSWGQLNTEAFF. As DNA, the CDR3 is TGTGCCAGCAGCTGGGGGCAATTGAACACTGAAGCTTTCTTT.

This rearrangement joins TRBV10-3 to TRBJ1-2, with 9 bases aligning to TRBD1. Germline loops: CDR1 ENHRY, CDR2 SYGVKD. V shed 6 bases, J shed 8 bases, and the junction held 7 bases outside the gene matches. The CDR3 spans 13 residues. The chain's CDR3 is CAISRDREAGYTF. In DNA form, the CDR3 reads TGTGCCATCAGCCGGGACAGGGAAGCGGGCTACACCTTC.

This clone was counted only a few times. The chain is built from TRBV19 and TRBJ2-5, with 8 bases fitting TRBD2. Germline values: CDR1 LNHDA, CDR2 SQIVND (reference sequence). V shed 5 bases and J 6 bases; nucleotides not matched to a gene: 8. The CDR3 extends over 14 amino acids. The CDR3 loop reads CASSPRSGGKTQYF. The CDR3 DNA is TGTGCCAGTAGTCCTAGGAGCGGGGGAAAGACCCAGTACTTC. The whole variable domain, filled in from reference TRBV19 and TRBJ2-5, reads DGGITQSPKYLFRKEGQNVTLSCEQNLNHDAMYWYRQDPGQGLRLIYYSQIVNDFQKGDIAEGYSVSREKKESFPLTVTSAQKNPTAFYLCASSPRSGGKTQYFGPGTRLLVL.

The chain uses TRBV9 and TRBJ2-7, with D tentatively TRBD1 (6 bases). V shed 0 bases and J shed 3 bases, with 10 bases lying between them. Germline CDR1 and CDR2: SGDLS and YYNGEE. The CDR3 contains 14 residues. This CDR3 reads CASSVEDSSYEQYF. CDR3 bases: TGTGCCAGCAGCGTAGAGGACAGCAGCTACGAGCAGTACTTC.

This clone came up a few times. The chain employs TRBV4-1 and TRBJ2-5, with TRBD2 identical over 9 bases. V was pared by 4 bases and J by 1 base, with 4 bases of the junction left unmatched. Germline V lookup: CDR1 MGHRA, CDR2 YSYEKL. CDR3 length: 15 residues. CDR3 protein: CASSPLAGSQETQYF. In DNA form, the CDR3 reads TGCGCCAGCAGCCCACTAGCGGGCTCCCAAGAGACCCAGTACTTC.

The chain links TRBV29-1 to TRBJ2-2; no clear D. CDR3 length: 12 amino acids. CDR1 SQVTM and CDR2 ANQGSEA come from the germline V gene. V gave up 7 bases and J gave up 7 bases, with 13 bases separating them. The CDR3 sequence is CSGMGFGGELFF. DNA of the CDR3: TGCAGCGGGATGGGCTTTGGCGGGGAGCTGTTTTTT.

This chain connects TRBV7-2 to TRBJ2-7; the D is unclear. V was cut by 0 bases and J by 6 bases, with 15 bases left in between. The germline CDR1 and CDR2 sequences are SGHTA and FQGNSA. The CDR3 is 15 amino acids. The chain's CDR3 is CASSLAHRGIGEQYF. The DNA of the CDR3 is TGTGCCAGCAGCTTAGCGCATAGAGGTATCGGCGAGCAGTACTTC.

The chain uses TRBV19 and TRBJ1-5; 7 nucleotides agree with TRBD1. V trimming: 6 bases; J trimming: 7 bases; junction bases outside the gene matches: 6. The CDR3 length is 13 residues. Per germline, CDR1 LNHDA and CDR2 SQIVND (reference sequence). CDR3 in amino acids: CASSDRERQPQHF. The CDR3 DNA reads as TGTGCCAGTAGCGACAGGGAGAGGCAGCCCCAGCATTTT.

This clone was found a few times. This sequence joins TRBV2 and TRBJ1-2; maybe TRBD1 (6 bases). This CDR3 contains 13 residues. The germline V and J ends were trimmed by 1 base and 6 bases, with 9 bases remaining between them. The germline CDR1 and CDR2 sequences are SNHLY and FYNNEI. The CDR3 DNA reads as TGTGCCAGCAGTGAAGAACAGGGCCATGGCTACACCTTC. It translates to CASSEEQGHGYTF.

The CDR3 DNA follows: TGCGCCAGCAGCCTTGAGGGTCTTAAAGGGAGCGAAAAACTGTTTTTT. Translation gives CASSLEGLKGSEKLFF. The rearrangement links TRBV23-1 to TRBJ1-4; D not resolved. TRBV23-1 is known as an ORF, though its function is uncertain. The CDR3 sequence is 16 residues long. Trimming stripped 6 bases from V and 8 bases from J, with 22 bases between.

The rearrangement links TRBV28 to TRBJ2-5; 12 bases are a match to TRBD1. This CDR3 contains 15 residues. The J segment lost 5 bases and the V segment lost 2 bases, leaving 3 bases of the junction unmatched. The V gene's germline CDR1 is MDHEN and CDR2 SYDVKM. The CDR3 DNA reads as TGTGCCAGCAGTTTAAGGGACAGGGGGCGGGAGACCCAGTACTTC. It is translated as CASSLRDRGRETQYF.

The rearrangement links TRBV7-2 to TRBJ2-4; TRBD1 might be the D (5 bases). The germline V and J ends were trimmed by 1 base and 2 bases, with 9 bases remaining between them. CDR3 length: 15 residues. Germline loops: CDR1 SGHTA, CDR2 FQGNSA. As DNA, the CDR3 is TGTGCCAGCAGCTTAGTTAGGGGCCCCAAAAACATTCAGTACTTC. Its translation is CASSLVRGPKNIQYF.

CDR3 residues: CAWSQTMTGGEQYF. Here the CDR3 DNA reads TGTGCCTGGAGCCAGACCATGACAGGTGGGGAGCAGTACTTC. The V gene is TRBV30, the J gene TRBJ2-7; possibly TRBD1 for D (6 bases). Trimming pared 3 bases from V and 7 bases from J, leaving 19 bases between. The CDR3 spans 14 residues. Germline CDR1 is GTSNPN and CDR2 is SVGIG (reference sequence).

The chain has TRBV7-9 and TRBJ2-5; TRBD1 aligns across 7 bases. The junction had 16 bases not matched to a gene; V was cut back by 5 bases and J by 1 base. The CDR3 has 18 residues. CDR1 is SEHNR and CDR2 is FQNEAQ in the germline V gene (reference sequence). The CDR3 protein is CASSPRTRQGNSQETQYF. The CDR3 nucleotides are TGTGCCAGCAGCCCTAGAACAAGACAGGGAAATTCCCAAGAGACCCAGTACTTC.